The 32 T cell receptor beta chains below were found in one sample sequenced in a study of blood T cell repertoires in COVID-19. Here immunoSEQ multiplex PCR was the method, and the copy in TCRdb shows in-frame clones only, minus some. This sample has 240,000 or so clones; more than 70% occur once, and the top ten carry roughly 2%. Sequences were obtained from PBMCs or T cells enriched from blood (not recorded which). The receptor source for this set is a woman in her forties or fifties who had recovered from COVID-19.

This clone came up once. This sequence joins TRBV7-8 and TRBJ2-1; D call uncertain. CDR1 is SGHVS and CDR2 is FQNEAQ in the germline V gene. With 5 bases removed from V and 2 bases from J, the gap between germline ends came to 10 bases. The CDR3 has 14 residues. CDR3: CASSLVQPYNEQFF. The DNA for the CDR3 is TGTGCCAGCAGCCTTGTACAACCCTACAATGAGCAGTTCTTC.

This rearrangement joins TRBV25-1 to TRBJ1-2, with D tentatively TRBD1 (5 bases). The CDR3 extends over 16 amino acids. Germline CDR1 and CDR2: MGHDK and SYGVNS. V lost 2 bases, J lost 6 bases, and 19 bases lay in between. DNA of the CDR3: TGTGCCAGCAGTGAACCCCTGGCAGGGTATCGGGATGGCTACACCTTC. Its protein is CASSEPLAGYRDGYTF.

V gene TRBV27 combines with J gene TRBJ1-2; the D is unclear. CDR3 length equals 13 residues. V lost 4 bases and J 3 bases, leaving 9 bases between the germline ends. Germline loops: CDR1 MNHEY, CDR2 SMNVEV (reference sequence). DNA for the CDR3: TGTGCCAGCAGTTCAACAGAGTACTATGGCTACACCTTC. Residues: CASSSTEYYGYTF.

This chain connects TRBV27 to TRBJ2-7; 8 bases align to TRBD2. The CDR3 is made up of 14 amino acids. The V segment lost 3 bases and the J segment 5 bases; nucleotides outside the gene matches: 6. From germline, CDR1 is MNHEY and CDR2 SMNVEV (reference sequence). CDR3 bases: TGTGCCAGCAGTTTTTTCGGGAGGGCGGACGAGCAGTACTTC. Residues: CASSFFGRADEQYF.

This sequence joins TRBV20-1 and TRBJ1-1, with 8 bases that match TRBD1. From germline, CDR1 is DFQATT and CDR2 SNEGSKA (reference sequence). This CDR3 is built from 13 residues. V shed 3 bases, J shed 1 base, and the junction held 1 base outside the gene matches. The CDR3 DNA reads TGCAGTGCTAGTACAGGGGGGAACACTGAAGCTTTCTTT. Protein sequence: CSASTGGNTEAFF.

This clone occurred a few times. The junction shows a germline mismatch at one end, possibly a read error. The chain uses TRBV7-6 and TRBJ1-2; D is ambiguous. CDR3 length equals 12 residues. Germline CDR1 SGHVS, CDR2 FNYEAQ. The CDR3 DNA reads TGTGCCAGCAGCTTAGGAGGGTATGACTACACCTTC. Amino acids: CASSLGGYDYTF. Complete variable domain (other parts from reference TRBV7-6 and TRBJ1-2): GAGVSQSPRYKVTKRGQDVALRCDPISGHVSLYWYRQALGQGPEFLTYFNYEAQQDKSGLPNDRFSAERPEGSISTLTIQRTEQRDSAMYRCASSLGGYDYTFGSGTRLTVV.

The gene calls are TRBV7-2 and TRBJ2-5; D is perhaps TRBD1 (6 bases). Germline CDR1 and CDR2: SGHTA and FQGNSA. Trimming stripped 1 base from V and 5 bases from J, with 14 bases between. CDR3 length: 15 residues. The CDR3 DNA sequence: TGTGCCAGCAGCTTAGGAGGGGGAGCCCTCGAGACCCAGTACTTC. It yields the protein CASSLGGGALETQYF.

The chain carries TRBV11-3 and TRBJ2-3; D call uncertain. The CDR3 extends over 13 amino acids. V lost 4 bases, J lost 0 bases, and 5 bases lay in between. The germline V gene encodes CDR1 SGHNT and CDR2 YENEEA. The CDR3 nucleotides are TGTGCCAGCAGCTCAGGCAGCACAGATACGCAGTATTTT. Protein product: CASSSGSTDTQYF.

V is TRBV5-1 and J is TRBJ2-5; 9 bases align to TRBD2. The J segment lost 1 base and the V segment lost 0 bases, leaving 10 bases of the junction unmatched. Per the germline V gene, CDR1 is SGHRS and CDR2 is YFSETQ. This CDR3 has 18 residues. CDR3 nucleotides: TGCGCCAGCAGCTTGGGAGTAGGGCGGGGGGGCCGCCAAGAGACCCAGTACTTC. Residues: CASSLGVGRGGRQETQYF. The full variable domain, completed using reference TRBV5-1 and TRBJ2-5, is KAGVTQTPRYLIKTRGQQVTLSCSPISGHRSVSWYQQTPGQGLQFLFEYFSETQRNKGNFPGRFSGRQFSNSRSEMNVSTLELGDSALYLCASSLGVGRGGRQETQYFGPGTRLLVL.

This chain links TRBV4-1 with TRBJ2-7; 9 bases align to TRBD1. Unmatched junction bases numbered 8, after V lost 5 bases and J lost 3 bases. Germline CDR1 is MGHRA and CDR2 is YSYEKL. The CDR3 loop spans 15 amino acids. CDR3 amino acids: CASSVGPGQGYEQYF. Written as DNA, the CDR3 is TGCGCCAGCAGCGTAGGCCCGGGACAGGGCTACGAGCAGTACTTC.

V usage is TRBV9 and J usage is TRBJ1-1, with D tentatively TRBD1 (6 bases). The germline V and J ends were trimmed by 4 bases and 0 bases, with 13 bases remaining between them. The CDR3 runs 15 residues. Germline V gene data show CDR1 as SGDLS and CDR2 as YYNGEE. The CDR3 reads CASSRQEFMNTEAFF. The CDR3 nucleotides read TGTGCCAGCAGCAGACAGGAGTTCATGAACACTGAAGCTTTCTTT.

This clone was detected once. The rearrangement joins TRBV28 to TRBJ1-1, with D perhaps TRBD1 (5 bases). The CDR3 totals 14 residues. V lost 3 bases and J 4 bases, leaving 12 bases between the germline ends. Germline CDR1 and CDR2: MDHEN and SYDVKM. The CDR3: CASSFQGLVTEAFF. The CDR3 nucleotides are TGTGCCAGCAGTTTCCAGGGTTTGGTCACTGAAGCTTTCTTT.

The V and J genes are TRBV7-2 and TRBJ2-1; the D gene is possibly TRBD1 (6 bases). The V and J ends lost 4 bases and 9 bases respectively, with 16 bases between them. This CDR3 is 14 amino acids long. Germline V gene lookup returns CDR1 SGHTA and CDR2 FQGNSA. The CDR3 DNA is TGTGCCAGCAGCTCTAAAACAGGGCAGGGTGAGCAGTTCTTC. Its translation: CASSSKTGQGEQFF.

The J gene is TRBJ1-1, the V gene TRBV2; D not certain. The V end was cut by 6 bases, the J end by 0 bases, with 8 bases between. The CDR3 is 13 residues long. Germline assignment: CDR1 SNHLY and CDR2 FYNNEI. The CDR3 sequence: CASSGRLNTEAFF. The CDR3 DNA is TGTGCCAGCAGCGGCAGGTTGAACACTGAAGCTTTCTTT.

V and J are TRBV7-9 and TRBJ1-2; D gene uncertain. V shed 6 bases and J shed 3 bases, with 14 bases lying between them. The length of the CDR3 is 14 residues. Germline loops: CDR1 SEHNR, CDR2 FQNEAQ (reference sequence). For the CDR3, the DNA is TGTGCCAGCAGGGCAACCGGGATCCACTATGGCTACACCTTC. It encodes CASRATGIHYGYTF.

The chain joins TRBV27 to TRBJ2-2; 7 positions agree with TRBD2. CDR3 length: 15 residues. The V segment lost 5 bases and the J segment 3 bases; nucleotides outside the gene matches: 6. Per germline, CDR1 MNHEY and CDR2 SMNVEV (reference sequence). This CDR3 reads CASSPRGRDTGELFF. The CDR3 coding sequence is TGTGCCAGCAGTCCACGGGGGAGGGACACCGGGGAGCTGTTTTTT.

The genes are TRBV27 and TRBJ2-1; 12 bases are a match to TRBD2. Germline trimming cut 5 bases from V and 0 bases from J; bases unmatched to any gene: 2. This CDR3 has 16 residues. Germline CDR1 MNHEY, CDR2 SMNVEV (reference sequence). For the CDR3, the DNA is TGTGCCAGCAGTCTACTAGCGGGGGGCTCCTACAATGAGCAGTTCTTC. Translation: CASSLLAGGSYNEQFF.

There are a few counts of this clone. CDR3: CASSPQGTLAGYTF. CDR3 nucleotides: TGTGCCAGTAGTCCACAGGGGACTTTGGCTGGCTACACCTTC. The J gene is TRBJ1-2, the V gene TRBV19; 7 nucleotides agree with TRBD1. Germline V gene data show CDR1 as LNHDA and CDR2 as SQIVND (reference sequence). V lost 5 bases to trimming and J lost 7 bases; unmatched junction nucleotides: 10. This CDR3 comprises 14 residues.

The chain uses TRBV4-3 and TRBJ2-7, with D hard to call. Germline CDR1 and CDR2: LGHNA and YSLEER. The CDR3 totals 16 residues. Trimming left V 4 bases short and J 0 bases short, with 16 bases between. DNA of the CDR3: TGCGCCAGCAGCCCCTACCTTGGTATCCCCTCCTACGAGCAGTACTTC. It encodes CASSPYLGIPSYEQYF.

This clone has more than one count but fewer than ten. The V and J genes are TRBV24-1 and TRBJ2-1, with 14 bases aligning to TRBD2. Losses at the gene ends were 9 bases for V and 10 bases for J; bases not matched to a gene: 7. The CDR3 runs to 14 residues. Germline-derived CDR1 and CDR2 are KGHDR and SFDVKD. Here the CDR3 DNA reads TGTGCCACCGGGGGACTAGCGGGAGTGGGGGAGCAGTTCTTC. Translated: CATGGLAGVGEQFF.

This sequence joins TRBV7-3 and TRBJ1-1, with no clear D. V was shortened by 1 base and J by 0 bases, with 3 bases between the two germline ends. The CDR3 contains 13 residues. Germline V gene sequence: CDR1 SGHTA, CDR2 FQGTGA. This CDR3 reads CASSLSMNTEAFF. The CDR3 DNA is TGTGCCAGCAGCTTAAGTATGAACACTGAAGCTTTCTTT.

This clone came up once. J is TRBJ2-7 and V is TRBV28, with D unclear. Trimming took off 2 bases at V and 2 bases at J, with 7 bases between the two ends. The CDR3 spans 13 residues. Looked up from germline, CDR1 is MDHEN and CDR2 is SYDVKM. The DNA of the CDR3 is TGTGCCAGCAGTTTAGTCCCCACCTACGAGCAGTACTTC. Translating gives CASSLVPTYEQYF.

The V and J genes are TRBV5-1 and TRBJ2-2; 14 bases agree with TRBD2. CDR3 length: 18 amino acids. J was trimmed by 1 base and V by 4 bases; bases with no gene match: 6. Germline assignment: CDR1 SGHRS and CDR2 YFSETQ. For the CDR3, the DNA is TGCGCCAGCAGCCTTCCCGGACTAGCGGGAGGGAACACCGGGGAGCTGTTTTTT. It yields the protein CASSLPGLAGGNTGELFF.

The chain recombines TRBV4-3 with TRBJ2-1; TRBD2 aligns across 11 bases. J lost 7 bases, V lost 3 bases, and 14 bases had no gene match. The CDR3 covers 18 residues. CDR1 is LGHNA and CDR2 is YSLEER in the germline V gene. Written as DNA, the CDR3 is TGCGCCAGCAGCCAGTCGTTCGAGGGACTAGCGGATCAGAATGAGCAGTTCTTC. The encoded protein is CASSQSFEGLADQNEQFF.

The genes are TRBV3-1 (or the pseudogene TRBV3-2) and TRBJ2-3; TRBD2 matches at 8 bases. Germline values: CDR1 LGHDT, CDR2 YNNKEL (reference sequence). The V segment lost 0 bases and the J segment 6 bases; nucleotides outside the gene matches: 11. The CDR3 has 17 amino acids. Here the CDR3 reads CASSQEMVGGAKDTQYF. The CDR3 DNA is TGTGCCAGCAGCCAAGAGATGGTCGGGGGGGCCAAGGATACGCAGTATTTT.

Of note for this clone: Different DNA sequences within this sample yield the same CDR3. The chain uses TRBV7-2 and TRBJ2-5, with D tentatively TRBD1 (5 bases). Trimming stripped 3 bases from V and 4 bases from J, with 9 bases between. The germline CDR1 and CDR2 sequences are SGHTA and FQGNSA. The CDR3 has 13 amino acids. CDR3 loop: CASSLGQGETQYF. CDR3 nucleotides: TGTGCCAGCAGCTTGGGGCAGGGAGAGACCCAGTACTTC.

This rearrangement joins TRBV30 to TRBJ1-3, with TRBD1 matching 8 bases. V shed 3 bases and J 1 base; nucleotides not matched to a gene: 11. The CDR3 length is 17 residues. Germline V gene data show CDR1 as GTSNPN and CDR2 as SVGIG (reference sequence). CDR3 nucleotide sequence: TGTGCCTGGAGCCGGACAGGGTTGACGATATCTGGAAACACCATATATTTT. Residues: CAWSRTGLTISGNTIYF.

CDR3 sequence reads: CASSQQSDSNQPQHF. In DNA form, the CDR3 reads TGTGCCAGCAGCCAGCAAAGCGATAGCAATCAGCCCCAGCATTTT. The chain uses TRBV4-2 and TRBJ1-5; D is unclear. The CDR3 runs 15 residues. Germline V gene sequence: CDR1 LGHNA, CDR2 YNFKEQ. The ends were cut back, 3 bases at V and 0 bases at J, with 9 bases in the middle.

Here the CDR3 reads CASSFPGQGGERNEKLFF. CDR3 nucleotide sequence: TGCGCCAGCAGCTTCCCGGGACAGGGGGGCGAGCGGAATGAAAAACTGTTTTTT. The chain recombines TRBV5-1 with TRBJ1-4; TRBD1 aligns across 11 bases. The germline gives CDR1 SGHRS, CDR2 YFSETQ. The junction had 11 bases not matched to a gene; V was cut back by 2 bases and J by 5 bases. The CDR3 loop spans 18 amino acids.

This clone was counted a few times. The chain employs TRBV7-3 and TRBJ2-3; D is uncertain. Germline loops: CDR1 SGHTA, CDR2 FQGTGA. CDR3 size: 13 residues. V lost 1 base, J lost 8 bases, and 10 bases lay in between. The CDR3 DNA reads as TGTGCCAGCAGCTTAAATGAGGCCGGTACGCAGTATTTT. It is translated as CASSLNEAGTQYF.

The rearrangement joins TRBV6-2 or TRBV6-3 to TRBJ2-7, with D hard to call. Per germline, CDR1 MNHEY and CDR2 SVGEGT. V lost 5 bases to trimming and J lost 4 bases, with 9 bases between them. The length of the CDR3 is 12 residues. The CDR3 loop reads CASSPTLYEQYF. The DNA of the CDR3 is TGTGCCAGCAGTCCGACACTTTACGAGCAGTACTTC.

V gene TRBV27 combines with J gene TRBJ2-7; D possibly corresponds to TRBD2 (5 bases). The CDR3 length is 16 residues. V dropped 3 bases and J dropped 7 bases, with 22 bases sitting between them. The germline V gene encodes CDR1 MNHEY and CDR2 SMNVEV (reference sequence). The CDR3 region has the DNA TGTGCCAGCAGTTTCGGCAGGTCCATACAATCGGGAGAGCAGTACTTC. Translating it yields CASSFGRSIQSGEQYF.